This TCR beta chain was profiled in a study of blood T cells in healthy people across ages. The second PCR ran roughly 7 to 12 cycles with a sample-barcoded 5' primer and J-beta primers. One entry per CDR3 protein, called by TCRdb with MiXCR from the 5' RACE reads. The data hold 950,000 to 1,200,000 distinct CDR3 sequences, with 30% to 40% observed a single time. Study-wide points: Expanded clonotype shifts may have been confounded, as the donors had an unknown CMV status. It was found that TCR beta diversity correlated strongly with the percentage of naive T cells.

Healthy individuals of Caucasian origin from Russia, aged about 6 to 100, served as donors. The study isolated at least 6.5 million PBMCs from each sample. In regard to this clonotype: Its antigen is still unknown.

Germline V lookup: CDR1 SQVTM, CDR2 ANQGSEA. The CDR3 has 13 amino acids. Unmatched junction bases numbered 2, after V lost 3 bases and J lost 2 bases. The sequencing sample was made of blood. This receptor was taken from a young man in good health. This chain links TRBV29-1 with TRBJ2-5; 8 bases fit TRBD2. Here the CDR3 DNA reads TGCAGCGTTGAGCGGGGGGCTCAAGAGACCCAGTACTTC. Its translation is CSVERGAQETQYF.